This TCR beta chain was captured in a study of T-cell memory formation after mild COVID-19. Study overall: Clusters were largely donor specific. Findings and caveats of the study: Clones contracting over day 15 to 85 were CD4/CD8 balanced, with later expanders leaning CD4+. Several responding clones turned up in pre-infection memory, indicating that cross-reactive memory may have taken part.

The germline V gene has CDR1 SGHTA and CDR2 FQGNSA. V dropped 5 bases and J dropped 5 bases, with 12 bases sitting between them. The CDR3 has 13 amino acids. TCRdb analysed the 5' RACE reads with MiXCR anew, one entry per CDR3 protein. The table records fewer than 150,000 distinct CDR3 sequences, 20% to 25% of them present only once. In this sample, this clonotype turned up a few times. Its cognate antigen is unknown. The sequence came from a young man who had mild COVID-19 (a few samples of this study predate the infection). Cell type and time point are not known. This chain links TRBV7-2 with TRBJ2-5; D not certain. Sequenced input: PBMCs or a T cell subset sorted from them (not recorded which). Here the CDR3 DNA reads TGTGCCAGCAGCCACCCCACCCGGGAGACCCAGTACTTC. It translates to CASSHPTRETQYF. The full variable domain, its missing parts supplied by reference TRBV7-2 and TRBJ2-5, is GAGVSQSPSNKVTEKGKDVELRCDPISGHTALYWYRQSLGQGLEFLIYFQGNSAPDKSGLPSDRFSAERTGGSVSTLTIQRTQQEDSAVYLCASSHPTRETQYFGPGTRLLVL.